Each of the 32 T cell receptor beta chains below was sequenced from the same sample in a study of T cell changes during pregnancy in multiple sclerosis. Only in-frame clones appear in the TCRdb table, and some are missing; sequencing was by immunoSEQ multiplex PCR. The table shows nearly 40,000 clones, with about 90% occurring only once. The sample in question was CD4+ T cells from peripheral blood mononuclear cells, obtained before pregnancy. The source of these receptors is a female donor with multiple sclerosis, enrolled in a pregnancy study.

The rearrangement links TRBV30 to TRBJ1-5, with D possibly being TRBD1 (5 bases). The V end was cut by 0 bases, the J end by 7 bases, with 10 bases between. CDR1 and CDR2 (germline): GTSNPN, SVGIG (reference sequence). The CDR3 covers 13 residues. The CDR3 sequence is CAWSVAGGQPQHF. The CDR3 DNA sequence: TGTGCCTGGAGTGTGGCGGGGGGACAGCCCCAGCATTTT. Using reference TRBV30 and TRBJ1-5 for the parts outside the CDR3, the full variable domain is SQTIHQWPATLVQPVGSPLSLECTVEGTSNPNLYWYRQAAGRGLQLLFYSVGIGQISSEVPQNLSASRPQDRQFILSSKKLLLSDSGFYLCAWSVAGGQPQHFGDGTRLSIL.

This chain joins TRBV5-5 and TRBJ1-3, with 7 bases matching TRBD1. The CDR3 extends over 16 amino acids. V shed 4 bases and J 0 bases; nucleotides not matched to a gene: 7. CDR1 is SGHKS, CDR2 YYEKEE, per germline (reference sequence). CDR3 in DNA: TGTGCCAGCAGCATGACAGGGATCCGCTCTGGAAACACCATATATTTT. It translates to CASSMTGIRSGNTIYF. The whole variable domain, filled in from reference TRBV5-5 and TRBJ1-3, reads DAGVTQSPTHLIKTRGQQVTLRCSPISGHKSVSWYQQVLGQGPQFIFQYYEKEERGRGNFPDRFSARQFPNYSSELNVNALLLGDSALYLCASSMTGIRSGNTIYFGEGSWLTVV.

The V gene is TRBV7-6, the J gene TRBJ2-7; TRBD1 aligns across 11 bases. CDR3 length: 17 amino acids. CDR1 SGHVS and CDR2 FNYEAQ come from the germline V gene. The V gene end was trimmed by 1 base and the J gene end by 7 bases; junction bases not matched to a gene: 12. This CDR3 is CASSLGAGQGAEGEQYF. The CDR3 DNA reads as TGTGCCAGCAGCTTAGGTGCAGGACAGGGGGCCGAGGGGGAGCAGTACTTC. Full variable domain (remainder filled in from reference TRBV7-6 and TRBJ2-7): GAGVSQSPRYKVTKRGQDVALRCDPISGHVSLYWYRQALGQGPEFLTYFNYEAQQDKSGLPNDRFSAERPEGSISTLTIQRTEQRDSAMYRCASSLGAGQGAEGEQYFGPGTRLTVT.

This rearrangement joins TRBV6-1 to TRBJ2-1, with TRBD2 matching 13 bases. Germline V gene data show CDR1 as MNHNS and CDR2 as SASEGT. V dropped 11 bases and J dropped 6; count of bases not matched to a gene: 4. CDR3 length: 13 amino acids. CDR3 bases: TGTGCCGCCAGACTAGCGGGAGGCAATGAGCAGTTCTTC. Protein sequence: CAARLAGGNEQFF.

J is TRBJ2-1 and V is TRBV5-1, with 7 bases that match TRBD2. Losses at the gene ends were 2 bases for V and 3 bases for J; bases not matched to a gene: 2. Germline-derived CDR1 and CDR2 are SGHRS and YFSETQ. This CDR3 spans 14 amino acids. The CDR3 reads CASSFGTNYNEQFF. The CDR3 coding sequence is TGCGCCAGCAGCTTCGGGACTAACTACAATGAGCAGTTCTTC.

The chain couples TRBV6-5 to TRBJ2-7; 7 bases fit TRBD1. The V segment lost 5 bases and the J segment 3 bases; nucleotides outside the gene matches: 10. The germline V gene encodes CDR1 MNHEY and CDR2 SVGAGI. The CDR3 has 15 residues. CDR3 sequence: CASSPSAGGSYEQYF. The CDR3 DNA reads TGTGCCAGCAGTCCATCAGCAGGGGGTAGCTACGAGCAGTACTTC.

The V gene is TRBV7-2, the J gene TRBJ2-7; D is perhaps TRBD2 (6 bases). V was shortened by 4 bases and J by 2 bases, with 24 bases between the two germline ends. The germline V gene encodes CDR1 SGHTA and CDR2 FQGNSA. The length of the CDR3 is 18 residues. The CDR3 nucleotides read TGTGCCAGCAGCTACCGGGTAGGCGGTAGCGGCACAGCCTACGAGCAGTACTTC. It encodes CASSYRVGGSGTAYEQYF.

The CDR3: CASSRRDFDEQFF. CDR3 bases: TGTGCCAGCAGCAGACGGGACTTCGATGAGCAGTTCTTC. The chain joins TRBV11-2 to TRBJ2-1; maybe TRBD2 (6 bases). This CDR3 has 13 residues. Germline values: CDR1 SGHAT, CDR2 FQNNGV. Trimming took off 5 bases at V and 8 bases at J, with 13 bases between the two ends.

In DNA form, the CDR3 reads TGTGCCAGCAGCCTACGAGGGACTAGCGGCTACAATGAGCAGTTCTTC. Translation: CASSLRGTSGYNEQFF. This sequence joins TRBV5-4 and TRBJ2-1, with 11 bases aligning to TRBD2. The CDR3 has 16 residues. Germline V gene sequence: CDR1 SGHNT, CDR2 YYREEE (reference sequence). Losses at the gene ends were 4 bases for V and 3 bases for J; bases not matched to a gene: 6.

The rearrangement uses TRBV30 and TRBJ2-5; TRBD2 is a possible D gene (6 bases). Germline CDR1 is GTSNPN and CDR2 is SVGIG (reference sequence). Trimming removed 5 bases at V and 5 bases at J, with 9 bases between. There are 11 residues in the CDR3. CDR3 in DNA: TGTGCCTGGGGGGGGTTGGAGACCCAGTACTTC. Protein sequence: CAWGGLETQYF. Filled out from reference TRBV30 and TRBJ2-5, the complete variable domain reads SQTIHQWPATLVQPVGSPLSLECTVEGTSNPNLYWYRQAAGRGLQLLFYSVGIGQISSEVPQNLSASRPQDRQFILSSKKLLLSDSGFYLCAWGGLETQYFGPGTRLLVL.

This clone was seen once. The chain couples TRBV28 to TRBJ1-2, with TRBD1 as a possible D gene (6 bases). Trimming shortened V by 2 bases and J by 6 bases, and 7 bases separated the two germline ends. Germline-derived CDR1 and CDR2 are MDHEN and SYDVKM. The CDR3 runs to 12 residues. The CDR3 region is CASSLNRDGYTF. The CDR3 nucleotides read TGTGCCAGCAGTTTAAACAGGGATGGCTACACCTTC.

This rearrangement joins TRBV5-1 to TRBJ2-7; 8 bases line up with TRBD1. CDR3 size: 14 residues. CDR1 is SGHRS, CDR2 YFSETQ, per germline. V gave up 1 base and J gave up 4 bases; unmatched junction bases: 4. The CDR3 DNA is TGCGCCAGCAGCTTGCCGGGACAGGAGTACGAGCAGTACTTC. It encodes CASSLPGQEYEQYF. The entire variable domain, with the rest obtained from reference TRBV5-1 and TRBJ2-7, is as follows: KAGVTQTPRYLIKTRGQQVTLSCSPISGHRSVSWYQQTPGQGLQFLFEYFSETQRNKGNFPGRFSGRQFSNSRSEMNVSTLELGDSALYLCASSLPGQEYEQYFGPGTRLTVT.

V gene TRBV28 combines with J gene TRBJ2-1, with D possibly being TRBD1 (6 bases). Germline values: CDR1 MDHEN, CDR2 SYDVKM. The CDR3 covers 12 residues. V was cut by 6 bases and J by 10 bases, with 13 bases left in between. CDR3 coding DNA: TGTGCCAGCAGGGTACAGGGAGACGAGCAGTTCTTC. It specifies CASRVQGDEQFF.

The genes are TRBV27 and TRBJ1-5, with D perhaps TRBD1 (5 bases). Per the germline V gene, CDR1 is MNHEY and CDR2 is SMNVEV (reference sequence). Trimming removed 2 bases at V and 6 bases at J, with 14 bases between. The CDR3 totals 15 residues. As DNA, the CDR3 is TGTGCCAGCAGTTTAATAGGAGGGGTGGGTCAGCCCCAGCATTTT. Protein sequence: CASSLIGGVGQPQHF.

The chain joins TRBV4-2 to TRBJ2-2; D is unresolved. Trimming removed 0 bases from V and 0 bases from J, with 5 bases in between. The germline V gene encodes CDR1 LGHNA and CDR2 YNFKEQ. This CDR3 spans 15 amino acids. The CDR3 region is CASSQEGSNTGELFF. The DNA of the CDR3 is TGTGCCAGCAGCCAAGAGGGCTCGAACACCGGGGAGCTGTTTTTT.

V and J are TRBV27 and TRBJ1-1, with 7 bases matching TRBD1. The CDR3 length is 14 residues. The V segment lost 6 bases and the J segment 1 base; nucleotides outside the gene matches: 5. Germline CDR1 MNHEY, CDR2 SMNVEV (reference sequence). As DNA, the CDR3 is TGTGCCAGCAGACAGGGGTCGAGGAACACTGAAGCTTTCTTT. This translates into CASRQGSRNTEAFF.

This rearrangement joins TRBV15 to TRBJ1-3; 7 nucleotides agree with TRBD1. Germline lookup yields CDR1 LNHNV and CDR2 YYDKDF (reference sequence). With V trimmed by 2 bases and J by 4 bases, 8 bases remained unmatched. The CDR3 loop spans 16 amino acids. The chain's CDR3 is CATSRRQGARGNTIYF. The CDR3 DNA sequence: TGTGCCACCAGCAGACGACAGGGTGCGAGAGGAAACACCATATATTTT.

This clone was counted once. Germline is not matched at one junction end, which may reflect a read error. The gene calls are TRBV7-2 and TRBJ2-7; 7 bases agree with TRBD1. This CDR3 spans 15 amino acids. Per the germline V gene, CDR1 is SGHTA and CDR2 is FQGNSA. In nucleotides, the CDR3 is TGTGCCAGCAGCCGGACAGGAATCCCAACCTACGGGCAGTACTTC. Amino acid sequence: CASSRTGIPTYGQYF.

The rearrangement links TRBV5-6 to TRBJ1-4; 10 bases line up with TRBD1. The CDR3 loop spans 16 amino acids. CDR1 is SGHDT, CDR2 YYEEEE, per germline. J lost 1 base, V lost 4 bases, and 4 bases had no gene match. CDR3 sequence (DNA): TGTGCCAGCAGCCCCGGGGACAGGGGAACTAATGAAAAACTGTTTTTT. This sequence encodes CASSPGDRGTNEKLFF.

The genes are TRBV13 and TRBJ2-2; TRBD2 matches 13 bases. This CDR3 spans 20 amino acids. The V segment lost 5 bases and the J segment 7 bases; nucleotides outside the gene matches: 19. CDR1 is PRHDT, CDR2 FYEKMQ, per germline (reference sequence). CDR3 sequence reads: CASSPHYRTSGRPAGGELFF. The CDR3 DNA is TGTGCCAGCAGCCCTCATTATAGGACTAGCGGGAGACCGGCGGGCGGGGAGCTGTTTTTT.

The chain links TRBV30 to TRBJ1-2; 7 bases are a match to TRBD1. Germline assignment: CDR1 GTSNPN and CDR2 SVGIG (reference sequence). CDR3 length: 11 amino acids. The CDR3 protein is CAQGDDYGYTF. The CDR3 DNA reads as TGTGCTCAGGGGGATGACTATGGCTACACCTTC.

This chain connects TRBV19 to TRBJ2-1; 12 bases match TRBD2. Germline values: CDR1 LNHDA, CDR2 SQIVND (reference sequence). Trimming removed 3 bases from V and 3 bases from J; junction bases left unmatched: 6. CDR3 length: 17 amino acids. The DNA of the CDR3 is TGTGCCAGTAGTATTTTGACTAGCGGGAGTTACTACAATGAGCAGTTCTTC. It codes for CASSILTSGSYYNEQFF.

The genes are TRBV6-1 and TRBJ1-2, with 7 bases that match TRBD1. V shed 4 bases, J shed 4 bases, and the junction held 9 bases outside the gene matches. The CDR3 has 15 residues. Germline V gene sequence: CDR1 MNHNS, CDR2 SASEGT. Here the CDR3 reads CASSVSGQALYGYTF. The CDR3 region has the DNA TGTGCCAGCAGTGTTAGCGGACAGGCACTCTATGGCTACACCTTC.

This clone was seen a handful of times. This chain links TRBV4-2 with TRBJ2-3; D possibly corresponds to TRBD2 (5 bases). V lost 3 bases to trimming and J lost 5 bases, with 15 bases between them. CDR3 size: 15 residues. Germline lookup yields CDR1 LGHNA and CDR2 YNFKEQ. CDR3 bases: TGTGCCAGCAGCCAGGGCCCGAGGGCAGTAGATACGCAGTATTTT. This gives the protein CASSQGPRAVDTQYF.

The V and J genes are TRBV6-5 and TRBJ1-2; a possible D gene is TRBD1 (5 bases). This CDR3 spans 14 amino acids. Deletions cut 5 bases from V and 8 bases from J, with 18 bases between. Germline V gives CDR1 MNHEY, CDR2 SVGAGI. The DNA of the CDR3 is TGTGCCAGCAGTCCTATCAGCGGTCGGGGGGGCTACACCTTC. It encodes CASSPISGRGGYTF.

The rearrangement joins TRBV5-1 to TRBJ2-1; TRBD2 aligns across 10 bases. Germline V gene sequence: CDR1 SGHRS, CDR2 YFSETQ. The ends lost 0 bases at V and 3 bases at J; junction bases unmatched: 6. The CDR3 totals 17 residues. Here the CDR3 reads CASSLGLAGVFYNEQFF. DNA of the CDR3: TGCGCCAGCAGCTTGGGTCTAGCGGGAGTGTTCTACAATGAGCAGTTCTTC.

V is TRBV7-2 and J is TRBJ2-7, with 15 bases that match TRBD2. The ends lost 5 bases at V and 1 base at J; junction bases unmatched: 12. The CDR3 is made up of 19 amino acids. From germline, CDR1 is SGHTA and CDR2 FQGNSA. The DNA of the CDR3 is TGTGCCAGCAGCCAGAGCGGACTAGCGGGAGGGCCGGTATCCTACGAGCAGTACTTC. Protein product: CASSQSGLAGGPVSYEQYF.

The chain employs TRBV5-6 and TRBJ2-1; D remains ambiguous. Germline assignment: CDR1 SGHDT and CDR2 YYEEEE. Trimming took off 0 bases at V and 1 base at J, with 11 bases between the two ends. This CDR3 has 16 amino acids. Here the CDR3 reads CASSLGWRRSYNEQFF. The CDR3 bases are TGTGCCAGCAGCTTGGGCTGGAGAAGGTCCTACAATGAGCAGTTCTTC. The variable domain in full, with the rest retrieved from reference TRBV5-6 and TRBJ2-1, is DAGVTQSPTHLIKTRGQQVTLRCSPKSGHDTVSWYQQALGQGPQFIFQYYEEEERQRGNFPDRFSGHQFPNYSSELNVNALLLGDSALYLCASSLGWRRSYNEQFFGPGTRLTVL.

This clone was seen more than once but under ten times. The chain combines TRBV19 with TRBJ2-1, with TRBD1 matching 9 bases. Trimming removed 1 base from V and 2 bases from J; junction bases left unmatched: 9. This CDR3 comprises 18 residues. The V gene's germline CDR1 is LNHDA and CDR2 SQIVND (reference sequence). CDR3 DNA: TGTGCCAGTAGTATAGTGGGGGGGACAGGGAGGGCCTACAATGAGCAGTTCTTC. Protein product: CASSIVGGTGRAYNEQFF.

The rearrangement joins TRBV7-3 to TRBJ1-1; D is undetermined. V lost 5 bases and J 5 bases, leaving 12 bases between the germline ends. The CDR3 extends over 13 amino acids. The germline CDR1 and CDR2 sequences are SGHTA and FQGTGA. The CDR3 bases are TGTGCCAGCAGCCGGTCGGGAAGGACTGAAGCTTTCTTT. Translated, it gives CASSRSGRTEAFF. The full variable domain, its missing parts supplied by reference TRBV7-3 and TRBJ1-1, is GAGVSQTPSNKVTEKGKYVELRCDPISGHTALYWYRQSLGQGPEFLIYFQGTGAADDSGLPNDRFFAVRPEGSVSTLKIQRTERGDSAVYLCASSRSGRTEAFFGQGTRLTVV.

This chain links TRBV19 with TRBJ2-7; TRBD1 matches 10 bases. This CDR3 is built from 17 residues. CDR1 and CDR2 (germline): LNHDA, SQIVND (reference sequence). The V gene end was trimmed by 3 bases and the J gene end by 5 bases; junction bases not matched to a gene: 13. CDR3 nucleotide sequence: TGTGCCAGTAGTATCAGTTTCTCCGGGACAGGGGCCCACGAGCAGTACTTC. Encoded protein: CASSISFSGTGAHEQYF.

The chain joins TRBV6-5 to TRBJ2-3; D unclear. The V end lost 2 bases, the J end lost 5 bases, and 2 bases lay between the germline ends. The germline V gene encodes CDR1 MNHEY and CDR2 SVGAGI. The CDR3 is made up of 11 amino acids. The CDR3: CASSYLDTQYF. In DNA, the CDR3 is TGTGCCAGCAGTTACCTAGATACGCAGTATTTT.